Listed here are 20 T cell receptor beta chains from one sample, sequenced in a study of cytotoxic CD8 clonotypes in ibrutinib-treated CLL. Sequenced by immunoSEQ multiplex PCR; TCRdb stores in-frame clones only, minus some. The data contain tens of thousands of clones, approximately 45% of them singletons. Material: PBMCs, obtained before ibrutinib treatment. Every receptor here comes from a human donor with chronic lymphocytic leukemia.

V and J are TRBV13 and TRBJ1-6, with 10 bases matching TRBD1. V dropped 6 bases and J dropped 8; count of bases not matched to a gene: 4. Germline CDR1 reads PRHDT; CDR2 reads FYEKMQ (reference sequence). The CDR3 contains 14 residues. CDR3: CASRQGTGDSPLHF. The DNA of the CDR3 is TGTGCCAGCAGACAGGGGACAGGGGATTCACCCCTCCACTTT.

This clone was seen more than once but under ten times. This chain connects TRBV7-9 to TRBJ2-7, with TRBD1 identical over 7 bases. The CDR3 length is 12 residues. V shed 10 bases and J 5 bases; nucleotides not matched to a gene: 8. The V gene's germline CDR1 is SEHNR and CDR2 FQNEAQ (reference sequence). The DNA for the CDR3 is TGTGCCACCCAGCTAGGGGGCGACGAGCAGTACTTC. Residues: CATQLGGDEQYF.

Comments on this clone: An end of the junction differs from the germline gene, which may be a read error. This rearrangement joins TRBV7-3 to TRBJ1-5, with D unresolved. The CDR3 extends over 14 amino acids. Germline CDR1 is SGHTA and CDR2 is FQGTGA. CDR3 loop: CSFRTDHSNQPQHF. Written as DNA, the CDR3 is TGCTCTTTTCGGACGGATCATAGCAATCAGCCCCAGCATTTT.

This clone was observed a handful of times. The rearrangement joins TRBV5-1 to TRBJ1-1; TRBD1 aligns across 10 bases. With V trimmed by 0 bases and J by 0 bases, 8 bases remained unmatched. In germline, CDR1 is SGHRS, CDR2 YFSETQ. The CDR3 contains 18 residues. The CDR3 DNA is TGCGCCAGCAGCTTGGACCCGACAGGGGGCACGGTGAACACTGAAGCTTTCTTT. It encodes CASSLDPTGGTVNTEAFF.

V usage is TRBV11-2 and J usage is TRBJ1-2; D possibly corresponds to TRBD1 (5 bases). The CDR3 totals 16 residues. Trimming shortened V by 1 base and J by 3 bases, and 15 bases separated the two germline ends. CDR1 and CDR2 from the germline V gene are SGHAT and FQNNGV. CDR3: CASSLVPGGGDYGYTF. The CDR3 region has the DNA TGTGCCAGCAGCTTAGTTCCCGGGGGTGGGGACTATGGCTACACCTTC.

V usage is TRBV29-1 and J usage is TRBJ1-1; 9 bases are shared with TRBD1. Germline CDR1 and CDR2: SQVTM and ANQGSEA. This CDR3 is 13 amino acids long. V shed 4 bases and J 11 bases; nucleotides not matched to a gene: 11. The CDR3 protein is CSVADRGDGEAFF. As DNA, the CDR3 is TGCAGCGTTGCCGACAGGGGGGATGGGGAGGCTTTCTTT.

This clone was picked up a small number of times. This rearrangement joins TRBV5-1 to TRBJ2-7, with D perhaps being TRBD1 or TRBD2 (7 bases each). Germline assignment: CDR1 SGHRS and CDR2 YFSETQ. This CDR3 has 15 residues. The germline V and J ends were trimmed by 4 bases and 2 bases, with 16 bases remaining between them. The CDR3 is CASSRGGDSPYEQYF. The CDR3 region has the DNA TGCGCCAGCAGCCGAGGGGGGGACAGCCCCTACGAGCAGTACTTC. Full variable domain (missing parts from reference TRBV5-1 and TRBJ2-7): KAGVTQTPRYLIKTRGQQVTLSCSPISGHRSVSWYQQTPGQGLQFLFEYFSETQRNKGNFPGRFSGRQFSNSRSEMNVSTLELGDSALYLCASSRGGDSPYEQYFGPGTRLTVT.

This clone was seen only a few times. V and J are TRBV27 and TRBJ1-2; a possible D gene is TRBD1 (5 bases). Trimming removed 2 bases from V and 5 bases from J, with 12 bases in between. Germline CDR1 and CDR2: MNHEY and SMNVEV (reference sequence). CDR3 length: 14 residues. The CDR3 region is CASSLRQGWYGYTF. The CDR3 DNA is TGTGCCAGCAGTTTACGGCAGGGTTGGTATGGCTACACCTTC.

The CDR3 DNA follows: TGTGCCTGGAGTCCCACGGGAAGGCCGGCTAACTATGGCTACACCTTC. Residues: CAWSPTGRPANYGYTF. The chain uses TRBV30 and TRBJ1-2, with unresolved D. V was clipped by 2 bases and J by 0 bases, with 16 bases between them. This CDR3 spans 16 amino acids. Germline V gene data show CDR1 as GTSNPN and CDR2 as SVGIG (reference sequence).

This chain links TRBV6-1 with TRBJ2-5, with 10 bases that match TRBD1. This CDR3 contains 15 residues. Per the germline V gene, CDR1 is MNHNS and CDR2 is SASEGT. With V trimmed by 1 base and J by 4 bases, 3 bases remained unmatched. The CDR3 sequence is CASSEGGDRGETQYF. In nucleotides, the CDR3 is TGTGCCAGCAGTGAAGGGGGGGACAGGGGAGAGACCCAGTACTTC.

The chain has TRBV19 and TRBJ2-2; TRBD1 matches 9 bases. The CDR3 is 16 amino acids. With V trimmed by 6 bases and J by 2 bases, 7 bases remained unmatched. The V gene's germline CDR1 is LNHDA and CDR2 SQIVND (reference sequence). For the CDR3, the DNA is TGTGCCAGTAGGGGACAGGGCGGCATCAACACCGGGGAGCTGTTTTTT. Protein product: CASRGQGGINTGELFF.

This clone was observed a few times. The V and J genes are TRBV6-6 and TRBJ1-5; the match to TRBD1 covers 8 bases. The germline gives CDR1 MNHNY, CDR2 SVGAGI (reference sequence). J lost 2 bases, V lost 4 bases, and 4 bases had no gene match. The CDR3 has 15 residues. CDR3 DNA: TGTGCCAGCAGTTTTACGGACAGGGGCAATCAGCCCCAGCATTTT. This translates into CASSFTDRGNQPQHF.

This clone was observed a handful of times. The chain recombines TRBV4-1 with TRBJ2-7; 9 bases align to TRBD2. Unmatched junction bases numbered 8, after V lost 1 base and J lost 1 base. There are 17 residues in the CDR3. Germline CDR1 is MGHRA and CDR2 is YSYEKL. The CDR3 here is CASSQALGSGGSYEQYF. The CDR3 DNA is TGCGCCAGCAGCCAAGCATTAGGTAGCGGGGGTTCCTACGAGCAGTACTTC.

Concerning this clone: The junction does not match germline at one end; this may be a read error. The V and J genes are TRBV7-7 and TRBJ2-1; 9 bases match TRBD1. The CDR3 is 18 amino acids. Germline V gene sequence: CDR1 SSHAT, CDR2 FNYEAQ (reference sequence). The CDR3 DNA reads TGTGCTAGCAGCTTAGCTAGTGCCGGGACAGGGTTAACGCATGAGCAGTTCTTC. This translates into CASSLASAGTGLTHEQFF.

This clone was counted between two and nine times. The genes are TRBV28 and TRBJ2-7; TRBD1 matches 10 bases. In germline, CDR1 is MDHEN, CDR2 SYDVKM. CDR3 size: 14 residues. V lost 6 bases to trimming and J lost 9 bases; unmatched junction nucleotides: 11. The CDR3 region is CASSPGQGFIGQYF. The CDR3, as DNA: TGTGCCAGCAGCCCGGGACAGGGGTTCATCGGGCAGTACTTC.

V and J are TRBV5-6 and TRBJ2-5, with TRBD2 matching 10 bases. This CDR3 contains 17 residues. Unmatched junction bases numbered 9, after V lost 3 bases and J lost 1 base. Looked up from germline, CDR1 is SGHDT and CDR2 is YYEEEE. This CDR3 is CASSSPLLAGLQETQYF. The CDR3 nucleotides are TGTGCCAGCAGCTCGCCGCTACTAGCGGGACTCCAAGAGACCCAGTACTTC.

This rearrangement joins TRBV7-8 to TRBJ1-1; 9 bases match TRBD1. V shed 6 bases, J shed 3 bases, and the junction held 2 bases outside the gene matches. CDR1 and CDR2 from the germline V gene are SGHVS and FQNEAQ. The CDR3 has 13 amino acids. In nucleotides, the CDR3 is TGTGCCAGCAGAAGGACAGGGGACACTGAAGCTTTCTTT. Its protein product is CASRRTGDTEAFF.

This clone was counted at least ten times. The chain joins TRBV7-2 to TRBJ2-1, with TRBD2 matching over 9 bases. Looked up from germline, CDR1 is SGHTA and CDR2 is FQGNSA. The CDR3 runs 16 residues. V trimming: 5 bases; J trimming: 7 bases; junction bases outside the gene matches: 12. DNA of the CDR3: TGTGCCAGCAGCGAAACCGGGCGGGGGGGCAGGAATGAGCAGTTCTTC. Amino acids: CASSETGRGGRNEQFF.

In DNA form, the CDR3 reads TGTGCCATCAGTGAGCGGAGGTCTCCTACCCTCACAGATACGCAGTATTTT. Amino acid sequence: CAISERRSPTLTDTQYF. The chain links TRBV10-3 to TRBJ2-3; maybe TRBD2 (5 bases). Per the germline V gene, CDR1 is ENHRY and CDR2 is SYGVKD. Between the trimmed V and J ends, which lost 2 bases and 2 bases, there was a span of 17 bases. The CDR3 runs 17 residues.

The chain uses TRBV20-1 and TRBJ2-5; a weak D match, TRBD1 (6 bases). V was clipped by 7 bases and J by 5 bases, with 11 bases between them. CDR1 and CDR2 from the germline V gene are DFQATT and SNEGSKA (reference sequence). This CDR3 spans 11 amino acids. CDR3 sequence (DNA): TGCAGTGGCCAGGGGTTGGAGACCCAGTACTTC. Translated: CSGQGLETQYF.